The T cell receptor beta chain described here comes from a study of T-cell memory formation after mild COVID-19 (dated by TCRdb to about 2021). For the study in its entirety: TCR sequence clusters from the two donors were found to be largely donor specific. T-cell clones expanding and contracting after mild COVID-19 in two donors were tracked by longitudinal TCRalpha and TCRbeta repertoire sequencing. Two young, previously healthy adult volunteers made up the cohort, one male and one female.

The germline V gene yields MRHNA for CDR1 and SNTAGT for CDR2. The CDR3 runs 14 residues from the cysteine to the phenylalanine. Kept here is only the CDR3 DNA, which spans 42 bases and is read in frame from base 1. V gives up 0 bases and J gives up 6 bases, and the segment between their germline ends measures 8 bases. Ficoll-Paque density gradient centrifugation was the method used to isolate PBMCs. Details on this clonotype: The antigen it recognizes is unknown. Per-base qualities were not stored, and no clone one base away is much larger.

Paper-wide results and their limitations: Some responding clones were detected in pre-infection memory, suggesting pre-existing cross-reactive memory T cells joined the SARS-CoV-2 response. Clones contracting from day 15 to 85 had balanced CD4/CD8 phenotypes, while a second wave expanding from day 15 to 37 was biased towards CD4+. Contracting CD4+ clones appeared mostly in the CM and EM memory subsets, whereas CD8+ clones were enriched in EMRA. SARS-CoV-2 specificity was not confirmed for the second-wave clones peaking on day 37. The study included only a couple of mild cases, and larger cohorts that include severe cases with pre-infection samples were judged to be necessary.

The sample was run on an Illumina NovaSeq 6000. TCRalpha and TCRbeta cDNA libraries were constructed by 5'RACE with constant-segment primers, with sample barcodes and unique molecular identifiers being introduced. RNA was extracted from every sample with Trizol reagent. The libraries were amplified in two PCR steps, and the second step added a second sample barcode and Illumina TruSeq adapters. Sequencing of libraries was performed on an Illumina NovaSeq with 2 x 150 bp paired-end reads. The authors' analysis ran thus. The reads were demultiplexed and collapsed into UMI-guided consensus sequences using migec v1.2.7. Using mixcr v2.1.11, the UMI consensuses were aligned to TRA and TRB V and J templates and assembled into clonotypes. Expanded or contracted clonotypes were those called significant by both edgeR and NoisET, with noise models trained on biological replicates. For edgeR calls, the cutoffs were a false discovery rate-adjusted p below 0.01 and a log2 fold-change threshold of 1. As an exploratory analysis of dynamics, max-normalized trajectories of the 1000 most abundant clonotypes were examined by PCA with hierarchical clustering. The CD4 or CD8 phenotype of responding clones was assigned using the separately sequenced CD4+ and CD8+ repertoires. In TCRdb, the public reads were trimmed at Q25 with fastp and aligned with MiXCR, with productive beta chains retained. One record per CDR3 amino acid sequence lists the most common genes and DNA. V and J calls and clone size were set by TCRdb, not the authors. The sample records around 200,000 distinct CDR3 sequences, about 18% of which are singletons. The ten largest clones represent about 4% of the sample.

The TCR comes from a man aged 18 to 29 who had mild COVID-19 (a few samples of this study predate the infection). The sample titles of this study are shuffled in the database, so cell type and time point are left out; the donor was told from shared clones. The material sequenced was PBMCs or a T cell subset sorted from them (not recorded which). This sequence uses TRBV6-4 and TRBJ2-2, with no reliable assignment of the D segment. The CDR3 region reads CASSDSISPGELFF. The DNA sequence is as follows: TGTGCCAGCAGTGACTCGATATCTCCCGGGGAGCTGTTTTTT.